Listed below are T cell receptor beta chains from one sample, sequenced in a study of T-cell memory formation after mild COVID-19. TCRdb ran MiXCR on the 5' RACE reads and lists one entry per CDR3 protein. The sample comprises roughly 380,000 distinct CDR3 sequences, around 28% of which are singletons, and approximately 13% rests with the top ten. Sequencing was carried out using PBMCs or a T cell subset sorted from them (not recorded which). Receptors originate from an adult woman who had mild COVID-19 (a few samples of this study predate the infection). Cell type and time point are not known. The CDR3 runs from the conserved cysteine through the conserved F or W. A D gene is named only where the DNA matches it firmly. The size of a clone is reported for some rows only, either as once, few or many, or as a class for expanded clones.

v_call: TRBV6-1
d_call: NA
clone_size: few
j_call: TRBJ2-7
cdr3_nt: TGTGCCACCTCCTACGGGACATACTACGAGCAGTACTTC
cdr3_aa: CATSYGTYYEQYF

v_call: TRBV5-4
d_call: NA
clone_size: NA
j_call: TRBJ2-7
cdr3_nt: TGTGCCAGCAGCTCCGCGGGGAAAGCACCCTACGAGCAGTACTTC
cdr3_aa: CASSSAGKAPYEQYF

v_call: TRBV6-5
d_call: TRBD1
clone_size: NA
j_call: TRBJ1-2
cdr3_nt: TGTGCCAGCAGTTCCCACGACAGGGGTAACTATGGCTACACCTTC
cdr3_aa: CASSSHDRGNYGYTF

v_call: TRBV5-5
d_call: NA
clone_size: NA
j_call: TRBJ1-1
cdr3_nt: TGTGCCAGCAGCGGGGCAGGGGAAACTGAAGCTTTCTTT
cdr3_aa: CASSGAGETEAFF

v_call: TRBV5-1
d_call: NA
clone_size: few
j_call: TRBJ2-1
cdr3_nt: TGCGCCAGCAGCTTGGCTAGCACGAATGAGCAGTTCTTC
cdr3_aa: CASSLASTNEQFF

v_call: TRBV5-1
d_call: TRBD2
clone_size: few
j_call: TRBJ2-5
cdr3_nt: TGCGCCAGCAGCCACGGGACTAGCGGGGAGGAGACCCAGTACTTC
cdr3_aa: CASSHGTSGEETQYF

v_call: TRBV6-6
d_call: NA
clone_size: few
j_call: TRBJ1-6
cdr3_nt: TGTGCCAGCAGTCCGGGGGGCCCTAGTTCACCCCTCCACTTT
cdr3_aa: CASSPGGPSSPLHF

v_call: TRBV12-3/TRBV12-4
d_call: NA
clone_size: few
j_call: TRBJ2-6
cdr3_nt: TGTGCCAGCAGTCTGACTGGGGGCCGATCTGGGGCCAACGTCCTGACTTTC
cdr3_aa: CASSLTGGRSGANVLTF

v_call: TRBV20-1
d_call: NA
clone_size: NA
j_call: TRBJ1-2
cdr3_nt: TGCAGTGCTGGGCAGAACTATGGCTACACCTTC
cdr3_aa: CSAGQNYGYTF

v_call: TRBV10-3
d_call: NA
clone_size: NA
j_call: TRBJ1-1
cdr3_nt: TGTGCCATCAGTGAGGCAATGAACACTGAAGCTTTCTTT
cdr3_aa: CAISEAMNTEAFF

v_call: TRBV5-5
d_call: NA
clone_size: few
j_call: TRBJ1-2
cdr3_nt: TGTGCCAGCAGCTTTCCCCAGGGAGGATTTAACTATGGCTACACCTTC
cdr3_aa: CASSFPQGGFNYGYTF

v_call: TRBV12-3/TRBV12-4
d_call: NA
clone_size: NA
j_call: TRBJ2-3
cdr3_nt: TGTGCCAGCAGTTTAATTATCACAGATACGCAGTATTTT
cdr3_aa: CASSLIITDTQYF

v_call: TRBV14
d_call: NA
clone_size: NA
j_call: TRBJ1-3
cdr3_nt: TGTGCCAGCAGCCAAGTTTCGGCCGGAGGAAACACCATATATTTT
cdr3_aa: CASSQVSAGGNTIYF

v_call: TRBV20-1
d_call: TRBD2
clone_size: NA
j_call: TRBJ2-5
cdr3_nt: TGCAGTGCTAGAGTAGGGACTAGCGGGAGATCGGAGACCCAGTACTTC
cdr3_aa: CSARVGTSGRSETQYF

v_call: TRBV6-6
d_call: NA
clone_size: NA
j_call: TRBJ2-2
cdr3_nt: TGTGCCAGCAGTGCCCCCGGGACTCCTACGGGCGCCGGGGAGCTGTTTTTT
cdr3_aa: CASSAPGTPTGAGELFF

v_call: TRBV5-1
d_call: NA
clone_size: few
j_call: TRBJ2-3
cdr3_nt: TGCGCCAGCAGCTCCCCTTCCATTAAGACCCACAGGGAGGGGGGCCCCCCAGATACGCAGTATTTT
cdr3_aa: CASSSPSIKTHREGGPPDTQYF

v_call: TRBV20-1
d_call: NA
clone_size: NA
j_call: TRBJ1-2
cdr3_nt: TGCAGTGCTCCACCTGTCGGCGGGGGCCCTTATGGCTACACCTTC
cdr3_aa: CSAPPVGGGPYGYTF

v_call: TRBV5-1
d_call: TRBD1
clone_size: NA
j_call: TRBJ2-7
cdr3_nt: TGCGCCAGCAGCCGAGAGCCGGGACAGGGGCTGTACGAGCAGTACTTC
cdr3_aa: CASSREPGQGLYEQYF

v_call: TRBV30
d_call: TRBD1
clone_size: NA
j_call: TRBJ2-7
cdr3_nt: TGTGCCTGGAGTCCACCGGGACAGGGGGACTACGAGCAGTACTTC
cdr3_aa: CAWSPPGQGDYEQYF

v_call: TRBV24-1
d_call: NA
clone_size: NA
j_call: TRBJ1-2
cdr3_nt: TGTGCCACCAGTGATTTTACAGGGCATGGCTACACCTTC
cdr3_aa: CATSDFTGHGYTF

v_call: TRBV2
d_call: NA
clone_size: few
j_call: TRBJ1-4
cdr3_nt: TGTGCCAGCAGTGAAGGGGCTCCATATGAAAAACTGTTTTTT
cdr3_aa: CASSEGAPYEKLFF

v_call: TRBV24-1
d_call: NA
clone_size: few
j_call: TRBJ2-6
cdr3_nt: TGTGCCACCAGTGATTGGCCGGCCGAGGCCCCTGGGGCCAACGTCCTGACTTTC
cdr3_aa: CATSDWPAEAPGANVLTF

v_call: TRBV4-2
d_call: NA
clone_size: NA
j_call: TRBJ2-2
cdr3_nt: TGTGCCAGCAGCCATCCACAGGGCGCCGGGGAGCTGTTTTTT
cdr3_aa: CASSHPQGAGELFF

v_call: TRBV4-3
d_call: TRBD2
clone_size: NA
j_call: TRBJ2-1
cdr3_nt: TGCGCCAGCAGCCAAGATAGTAGCGGGAGGGCCAATGAGCAGTTCTTC
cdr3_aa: CASSQDSSGRANEQFF

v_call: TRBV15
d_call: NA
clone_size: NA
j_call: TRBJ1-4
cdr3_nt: TGTGCCACCAGCAGTAGAAATTACACGTCTCTAGATGAAAAACTGTTTTTT
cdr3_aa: CATSSRNYTSLDEKLFF

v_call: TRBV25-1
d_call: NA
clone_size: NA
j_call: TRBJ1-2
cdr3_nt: TGTGCCAGCAGCGACCCGGACAGTGTGTCTGGCTACACCTTC
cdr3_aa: CASSDPDSVSGYTF

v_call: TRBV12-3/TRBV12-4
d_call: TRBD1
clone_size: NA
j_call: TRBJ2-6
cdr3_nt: TGTGCCAGCAGTTGGACAGGGCAAGCTGGGGCCAACGTCCTGACTTTC
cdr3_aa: CASSWTGQAGANVLTF

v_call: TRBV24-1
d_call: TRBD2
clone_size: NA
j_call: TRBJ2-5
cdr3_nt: TGTGCCACCAGTGATTTGCACCCTAGCGGCGGTGGGGAGACCCAGTACTTC
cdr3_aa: CATSDLHPSGGGETQYF

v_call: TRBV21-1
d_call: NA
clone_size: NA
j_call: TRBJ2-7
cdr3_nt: TGTGCCAGCACACGAGGGGGTCCGGCCTACGAGCAGTACTTC
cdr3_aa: CASTRGGPAYEQYF

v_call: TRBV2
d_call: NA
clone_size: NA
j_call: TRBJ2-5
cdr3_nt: TGTGCCAGCAGTGAAAAGTTCCAGGCACCTCGGGAGACCCAGTACTTC
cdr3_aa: CASSEKFQAPRETQYF

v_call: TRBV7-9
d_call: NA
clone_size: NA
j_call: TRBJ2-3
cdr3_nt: TGTGCCAGCAGCTTAGGGGACGCAGCGGGAGATACGCAGTATTTT
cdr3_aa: CASSLGDAAGDTQYF

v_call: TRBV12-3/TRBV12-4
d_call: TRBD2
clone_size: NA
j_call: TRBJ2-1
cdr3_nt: TGTGCCAGCAGTGGACAGGGACTAGCGGATTACAATGAGCAGTTCTTC
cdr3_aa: CASSGQGLADYNEQFF

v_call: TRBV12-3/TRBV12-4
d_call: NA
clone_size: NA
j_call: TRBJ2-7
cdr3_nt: TGTGCCAGCAGCTCCCTCGGGACAGGTCTGCGGGAGATCTACGAGCAGTACTTC
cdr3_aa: CASSSLGTGLREIYEQYF

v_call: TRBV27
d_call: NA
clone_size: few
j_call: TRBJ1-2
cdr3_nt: TGTGCCAGCAGTTTATTTTCGGGCCTGGGAGGCTACACCTTC
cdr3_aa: CASSLFSGLGGYTF

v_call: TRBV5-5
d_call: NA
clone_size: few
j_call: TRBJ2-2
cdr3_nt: TGTGCCAGCGGAGGCCAGGTGAACACCGGGGAGCTGTTTTTT
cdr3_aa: CASGGQVNTGELFF

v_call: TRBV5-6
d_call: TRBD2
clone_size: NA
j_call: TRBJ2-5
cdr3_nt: TGTGCCAGCAGCTTCGGGCGACTAGCGGGAGGCCTCCAAGAGACCCAGTACTTC
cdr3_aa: CASSFGRLAGGLQETQYF